In this sample, the clone carrying this TCR beta chain turned up a few times. Antigen: not known. CDR3 size: 12 residues. CDR1 and CDR2 (germline): LGHNA, YSLEER. Trimming shortened V by 2 bases and J by 9 bases, and 10 bases separated the two germline ends. This entry is derived from a study of CD8+CD57+ T cells in acquired aplastic anemia. Study summary: Isolated CD4+ and CD8+ cells, once sorted, yielded DNA averaging roughly 3.4 ug. Healthy donor CD4+ cell samples had a mean of about 11 million reads.

Study results and caveats: For CD8+ Simpson's diversity, patients and controls showed no significant difference. Common to patients and controls were 25 to 30 CD8+ CDR3 sequences.

Both TCR beta VDJ combination and CDR3 sequence profiling were carried out. Genomic DNA was the template for this profiling. TCRdb re-derived calls from the reads in MiXCR, one entry per CDR3 protein. Here the sample spans hundreds of thousands of distinct CDR3 sequences, 60% to 80% being singletons. The sequenced sample consisted of sorted CD4+, CD8+, or CD8+CD57+ T cells (not recorded which) from PBMCs. This rearrangement joins TRBV4-3 to TRBJ2-5; possible D gene TRBD2, 5 bases. The sequence derives from a human donor in good health, serving as a control. The CDR3 nucleotides read TGCGCCAGCAGCCAACCGATGGAGGCCCAGTACTTC. Its translation is CASSQPMEAQYF.